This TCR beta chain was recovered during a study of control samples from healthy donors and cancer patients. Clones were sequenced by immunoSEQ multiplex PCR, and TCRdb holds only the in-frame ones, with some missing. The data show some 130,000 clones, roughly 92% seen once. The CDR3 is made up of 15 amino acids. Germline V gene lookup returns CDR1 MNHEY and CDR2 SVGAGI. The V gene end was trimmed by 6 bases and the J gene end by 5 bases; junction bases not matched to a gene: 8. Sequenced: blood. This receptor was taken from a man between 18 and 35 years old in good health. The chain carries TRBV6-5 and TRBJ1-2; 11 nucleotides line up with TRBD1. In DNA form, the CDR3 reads TGTGCCAGCAGGGAGTTTCGGGACAGGGGGTATGGCTACACCTTC. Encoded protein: CASREFRDRGYGYTF.